Each of the 28 T cell receptor beta chains below was sequenced from the same sample in a study of T cells in Graves' hyperthyroidism and ophthalmopathy. Template material for amplifying TCR beta CDR3 regions consisted of RNA transcripts. TCR CDR3 regions were first amplified by RT-PCR with HTBI primers. TCRdb reanalysed the multiplex PCR reads using MiXCR and keeps one entry per CDR3 protein. In the table there are just under 750,000 distinct CDR3 sequences, 35% of which are singletons. What was sequenced was blood. These receptors were collected from a woman aged 40-49 years with Graves' hyperthyroidism.

This sequence joins TRBV2 and TRBJ2-2; TRBD2 agrees at 14 bases. The J segment lost 3 bases and the V segment lost 7 bases, leaving 13 bases of the junction unmatched. The CDR3 has 19 residues. Germline V gene sequence: CDR1 SNHLY, CDR2 FYNNEI. CDR3 loop: CASTSPGLAGVRDTGELFF. The CDR3 region has the DNA TGTGCCAGCACCTCTCCGGGACTAGCGGGAGTGAGGGACACCGGGGAGCTGTTTTTT.

This clonotype has a count of ten or more. The CDR3 here is CASSLVVGSKSPLHF. CDR3 nucleotide sequence: TGTGCCAGCAGCTTAGTTGTGGGTTCAAAATCACCCCTCCACTTT. The chain combines TRBV7-2 with TRBJ1-6; no clear D. Germline V gene sequence: CDR1 SGHTA, CDR2 FQGNSA. V shed 1 base and J shed 10 bases, with 14 bases lying between them. The CDR3 extends over 15 amino acids.

This clonotype was found many times. This chain connects TRBV10-3 to TRBJ1-6; D uncertain. V was shortened by 4 bases and J by 5 bases, with 6 bases between the two germline ends. The CDR3 totals 13 residues. From germline, CDR1 is ENHRY and CDR2 SYGVKD. In DNA form, the CDR3 reads TGTGCCATCAGTGGGGCAGATAATTCACCCCTCCACTTT. It is translated as CAISGADNSPLHF.

The J gene is TRBJ1-2, the V gene TRBV12-3 or TRBV12-4; D not certain. This CDR3 has 13 residues. Trimming stripped 4 bases from V and 6 bases from J, with 12 bases between. The CDR3 spells CASSYPPKDGYTF. CDR3 bases: TGTGCCAGCAGTTACCCTCCTAAGGATGGCTACACCTTC.

This clonotype appeared once. This CDR3 is missing its conserved last phenylalanine or tryptophan, likely due to a read error. The chain employs TRBV12-3 or TRBV12-4 and TRBJ2-7; 11 bases are a match to TRBD2. The CDR3 covers 15 residues. V lost 6 bases, J lost 2 bases, and 6 bases stayed unmatched. The CDR3 coding sequence is TGTGCCAGCAGCTTGGGGACTAGCGGAACCTACGAGCAGTACCTC. Its protein is CASSLGTSGTYEQYL.

The chain links TRBV6-5 to TRBJ2-7; no reliable D call. This CDR3 comprises 12 residues. Germline V gene lookup returns CDR1 MNHEY and CDR2 SVGAGI. V gave up 2 bases and J gave up 6 bases, with 8 bases separating them. The CDR3 DNA follows: TGTGCCAGCAGTTACCATCAAGGCGAGCAGTACTTC. It yields the protein CASSYHQGEQYF.

The chain links TRBV7-9 to TRBJ2-5; 7 bases line up with TRBD1. V lost 8 bases, J lost 0 bases, and 6 bases stayed unmatched. The germline CDR1 and CDR2 sequences are SEHNR and FQNEAQ (reference sequence). The CDR3 has 14 residues. The CDR3 sequence: CASVGQPNQETQYF. For the CDR3, the DNA is TGTGCCAGCGTGGGACAGCCGAACCAAGAGACCCAGTACTTC.

Note on this clonotype: This clone may be a read error of a much larger clone one base away. The conserved phenylalanine or tryptophan is not found at the CDR3 terminus, so this likely reflects a read error. The chain recombines TRBV20-1 with TRBJ2-5; a weak D match, TRBD1 (5 bases). Trimming took 0 bases from V and 5 from J, leaving 13 bases between them. The germline V gene encodes CDR1 DFQATT and CDR2 SNEGSKA (reference sequence). The CDR3 loop spans 14 amino acids. The CDR3, as DNA: TGCAGTGCTAGAGAGGCGTTGGCAGGGGAGACCCAGTACCTC. Translating it yields CSAREALAGETQYL.

This clonotype was detected only a few times. This chain joins TRBV20-1 and TRBJ2-7; D unresolved. The J call may be in error: the DNA end matches TRBJ2-1 better. Germline CDR1 is DFQATT and CDR2 is SNEGSKA (reference sequence). The CDR3 has 12 amino acids. CDR3: CSARSQLNEQFF. DNA for the CDR3: TGCAGTGCTAGGTCGCAGCTCAATGAGCAGTTCTTC.

The chain links TRBV4-1 to TRBJ1-2, with a weak D call TRBD1 (6 bases). The CDR3 is 15 amino acids. V dropped 1 base and J dropped 4 bases, with 13 bases sitting between them. Per germline, CDR1 MGHRA and CDR2 YSYEKL. CDR3 residues: CASSQGTGISYGYTF. For the CDR3, the DNA is TGCGCCAGCAGCCAAGGTACAGGGATAAGCTATGGCTACACCTTC.

In this sample, this clonotype turned up many times. This chain joins TRBV20-1 and TRBJ1-2; tentatively, D is TRBD1 (6 bases). V lost 4 bases to trimming and J lost 3 bases, with 9 bases between them. CDR1 is DFQATT and CDR2 is SNEGSKA in the germline V gene (reference sequence). The CDR3 totals 12 residues. CDR3 coding DNA: TGCAGTGCTACGGACAGATACTATGGCTACACCTTC. Translated, it gives CSATDRYYGYTF.

As concerns this clonotype: Germline is not matched at one junction end, which may reflect a read error. The chain employs TRBV11-1 and TRBJ1-2; D may be TRBD1 (5 bases). CDR3 size: 14 residues. Germline V gene lookup returns CDR1 SGHAT and CDR2 FQDESV (reference sequence). CDR3 DNA sequence: TGTGCCGGCAGCTTATCGCAGGGTTGCTATGGCTACACCTTC. Translated, it gives CAGSLSQGCYGYTF.

The chain joins TRBV12-3 or TRBV12-4 to TRBJ2-2; 7 nucleotides line up with TRBD2. The junction had 8 bases not matched to a gene; V was cut back by 5 bases and J by 2 bases. The length of the CDR3 is 16 residues. DNA of the CDR3: TGTGCCAGCAGTCGAACTAGCGCGTTCAACACCGGGGAGCTGTTTTTT. Residues: CASSRTSAFNTGELFF.

This clonotype was counted only a few times. The chain combines TRBV4-1 with TRBJ2-7; perhaps TRBD2 as D (5 bases). Trimming pared 0 bases from V and 3 bases from J, leaving 12 bases between. In germline, CDR1 is MGHRA, CDR2 YSYEKL. The CDR3 runs to 15 residues. CDR3 nucleotide sequence: TGCGCCAGCAGCCAAGAAACGGGAAGGTACTACGAGCAGTACTTC. Translation: CASSQETGRYYEQYF.

The V call is TRBV10-3, the J call TRBJ2-7, with 11 bases lining up with TRBD1. The V and J ends lost 8 bases and 7 bases, in that order; junction bases with no gene match: 10. CDR3 length: 14 residues. CDR1 is ENHRY, CDR2 SYGVKD, per germline. The CDR3 nucleotides are TGTGCCATCGGCGGGACAGGGGGTCAGGGGGAGCAGTACTTC. It yields the protein CAIGGTGGQGEQYF.

The chain has TRBV15 and TRBJ1-2; D possibly corresponds to TRBD1 (5 bases). V shed 0 bases and J shed 7 bases, with 21 bases lying between them. Germline-derived CDR1 and CDR2 are LNHNV and YYDKDF (reference sequence). CDR3 length: 17 residues. CDR3 region: CATSRDERGRTGTGYTF. The CDR3 bases are TGTGCCACCAGCAGAGATGAGCGGGGTAGAACAGGTACTGGCTACACCTTC.

The CDR3 DNA reads as TGCGCCAGCAGTGAGGAGGGCTCCTATGGCTACACCTTC. Translated, it gives CASSEEGSYGYTF. The V call is TRBV10-2, the J call TRBJ1-2, with D uncertain. Trimming shortened V by 2 bases and J by 4 bases, and 8 bases separated the two germline ends. Germline V lookup: CDR1 WSHSY, CDR2 SAAADI. This CDR3 has 13 residues.

This clonotype was counted at least ten times. The rearrangement links TRBV29-1 to TRBJ1-2, with D hard to call. CDR3 length: 13 amino acids. Germline-derived CDR1 and CDR2 are SQVTM and ANQGSEA. The V and J ends lost 5 bases and 5 bases respectively, with 15 bases between them. CDR3 in amino acids: CSVYSGGSYGYTF. The DNA for the CDR3 is TGCAGCGTTTATAGCGGAGGGAGTTATGGCTACACCTTC.

Note on this clonotype: This may be a read error: a much more frequent sequence differs by one nucleotide. V usage is TRBV12-3 or TRBV12-4 and J usage is TRBJ1-5, with D unresolved. The CDR3 runs 12 residues. The CDR3 is CAGSANNQPQHF. Written as DNA, the CDR3 is TGTGCCGGCAGTGCAAACAATCAGCCCCAGCATTTT.

The chain employs TRBV13 and TRBJ2-7; the D is unclear. The germline V and J ends were trimmed by 2 bases and 2 bases, with 13 bases remaining between them. Germline V gene sequence: CDR1 PRHDT, CDR2 FYEKMQ (reference sequence). The CDR3 is 15 residues long. The CDR3 DNA reads as TGTGCCAGCAGCTTAACACACACGGTCGCCTACGAGCAGTACTTC. This gives the protein CASSLTHTVAYEQYF.

Concerning this clonotype itself: Being one base from a much bigger clone, this may be a read error. The rearrangement joins TRBV10-3 to TRBJ1-2, with no clear D. The CDR3 has 12 amino acids. V lost 3 bases, J lost 4 bases, and 6 bases lay in between. Germline-derived CDR1 and CDR2 are ENHRY and SYGVKD. The CDR3 DNA follows: TGTGCCATCAGTGAAGGAATCTATGGCTACACCTTC. This translates into CAISEGIYGYTF.

There are a few counts of this clonotype. J is TRBJ2-1 and V is TRBV10-3; 9 bases fit TRBD2. After removal of 6 bases from V and 6 bases from J, the junction contained 0 bases not matched to a gene. CDR1 is ENHRY, CDR2 SYGVKD, per germline. CDR3 length: 12 amino acids. In DNA, the CDR3 is TGTGCCATCAGACTAGCGGGCAATGAGCAGTTCTTC. Translating gives CAIRLAGNEQFF.

The table lists this clonotype with a count of one. This chain links TRBV24-1 with TRBJ1-2, with TRBD1 identical over 11 bases. The germline gives CDR1 KGHDR, CDR2 SFDVKD. Unmatched junction bases numbered 6, after V lost 5 bases and J lost 5 bases. This CDR3 region has 15 residues. The CDR3 sequence is CATSGRDRGDYGYTF. CDR3 DNA: TGTGCCACCAGTGGCCGGGACAGGGGGGATTATGGCTACACCTTC.

This rearrangement joins TRBV6-5 to TRBJ1-1; D ambiguous. In germline, CDR1 is MNHEY, CDR2 SVGAGI. CDR3 length: 14 residues. The germline V and J ends were trimmed by 2 bases and 7 bases, with 14 bases remaining between them. The CDR3 reads CASSYRDSLREAFF. In nucleotides, the CDR3 is TGTGCCAGCAGTTACCGGGATTCTCTTCGTGAAGCTTTCTTT.

This chain's CDR3 is CASSLDVAAGGLGETQYF. CDR3 nucleotides: TGTGCCAGCAGCTTAGATGTGGCGGCAGGGGGCTTGGGGGAGACCCAGTACTTC. The J gene is TRBJ2-5, the V gene TRBV11-2, with 8 nucleotides matching TRBD1. The germline V gene encodes CDR1 SGHAT and CDR2 FQNNGV. The CDR3 is 18 amino acids. The ends lost 0 bases at V and 5 bases at J; junction bases unmatched: 14.

Many counts were recorded for this clonotype. The V call is TRBV12-3 or TRBV12-4, the J call TRBJ2-7; 8 nucleotides match TRBD1. The CDR3 has 13 amino acids. J gave up 5 bases and V 3 bases, and 3 bases lay outside the gene matches. The CDR3 sequence is CASSLQGADEQYF. In DNA, the CDR3 is TGTGCCAGCAGTTTGCAGGGGGCAGACGAGCAGTACTTC.

The chain carries TRBV6-6 and TRBJ2-7, with D possibly TRBD2 on 7 matching bases. Per germline, CDR1 MNHNY and CDR2 SVGAGI (reference sequence). There are 14 residues in the CDR3. V gave up 6 bases and J gave up 7 bases, with 19 bases separating them. In DNA form, the CDR3 reads TGTGCCAGCAGCCTAAGGGGGGGCGGCGGGGAGCAGTACTTC. It yields the protein CASSLRGGGGEQYF.

V gene TRBV7-2 combines with J gene TRBJ1-2; D remains unclear. The germline CDR1 and CDR2 sequences are SGHTA and FQGNSA. There are 10 residues in the CDR3. V gave up 6 bases and J gave up 8 bases, with 7 bases separating them. The CDR3 protein is CASRPQGYTF. The DNA of the CDR3 is TGTGCCAGCAGGCCACAGGGCTACACCTTC.